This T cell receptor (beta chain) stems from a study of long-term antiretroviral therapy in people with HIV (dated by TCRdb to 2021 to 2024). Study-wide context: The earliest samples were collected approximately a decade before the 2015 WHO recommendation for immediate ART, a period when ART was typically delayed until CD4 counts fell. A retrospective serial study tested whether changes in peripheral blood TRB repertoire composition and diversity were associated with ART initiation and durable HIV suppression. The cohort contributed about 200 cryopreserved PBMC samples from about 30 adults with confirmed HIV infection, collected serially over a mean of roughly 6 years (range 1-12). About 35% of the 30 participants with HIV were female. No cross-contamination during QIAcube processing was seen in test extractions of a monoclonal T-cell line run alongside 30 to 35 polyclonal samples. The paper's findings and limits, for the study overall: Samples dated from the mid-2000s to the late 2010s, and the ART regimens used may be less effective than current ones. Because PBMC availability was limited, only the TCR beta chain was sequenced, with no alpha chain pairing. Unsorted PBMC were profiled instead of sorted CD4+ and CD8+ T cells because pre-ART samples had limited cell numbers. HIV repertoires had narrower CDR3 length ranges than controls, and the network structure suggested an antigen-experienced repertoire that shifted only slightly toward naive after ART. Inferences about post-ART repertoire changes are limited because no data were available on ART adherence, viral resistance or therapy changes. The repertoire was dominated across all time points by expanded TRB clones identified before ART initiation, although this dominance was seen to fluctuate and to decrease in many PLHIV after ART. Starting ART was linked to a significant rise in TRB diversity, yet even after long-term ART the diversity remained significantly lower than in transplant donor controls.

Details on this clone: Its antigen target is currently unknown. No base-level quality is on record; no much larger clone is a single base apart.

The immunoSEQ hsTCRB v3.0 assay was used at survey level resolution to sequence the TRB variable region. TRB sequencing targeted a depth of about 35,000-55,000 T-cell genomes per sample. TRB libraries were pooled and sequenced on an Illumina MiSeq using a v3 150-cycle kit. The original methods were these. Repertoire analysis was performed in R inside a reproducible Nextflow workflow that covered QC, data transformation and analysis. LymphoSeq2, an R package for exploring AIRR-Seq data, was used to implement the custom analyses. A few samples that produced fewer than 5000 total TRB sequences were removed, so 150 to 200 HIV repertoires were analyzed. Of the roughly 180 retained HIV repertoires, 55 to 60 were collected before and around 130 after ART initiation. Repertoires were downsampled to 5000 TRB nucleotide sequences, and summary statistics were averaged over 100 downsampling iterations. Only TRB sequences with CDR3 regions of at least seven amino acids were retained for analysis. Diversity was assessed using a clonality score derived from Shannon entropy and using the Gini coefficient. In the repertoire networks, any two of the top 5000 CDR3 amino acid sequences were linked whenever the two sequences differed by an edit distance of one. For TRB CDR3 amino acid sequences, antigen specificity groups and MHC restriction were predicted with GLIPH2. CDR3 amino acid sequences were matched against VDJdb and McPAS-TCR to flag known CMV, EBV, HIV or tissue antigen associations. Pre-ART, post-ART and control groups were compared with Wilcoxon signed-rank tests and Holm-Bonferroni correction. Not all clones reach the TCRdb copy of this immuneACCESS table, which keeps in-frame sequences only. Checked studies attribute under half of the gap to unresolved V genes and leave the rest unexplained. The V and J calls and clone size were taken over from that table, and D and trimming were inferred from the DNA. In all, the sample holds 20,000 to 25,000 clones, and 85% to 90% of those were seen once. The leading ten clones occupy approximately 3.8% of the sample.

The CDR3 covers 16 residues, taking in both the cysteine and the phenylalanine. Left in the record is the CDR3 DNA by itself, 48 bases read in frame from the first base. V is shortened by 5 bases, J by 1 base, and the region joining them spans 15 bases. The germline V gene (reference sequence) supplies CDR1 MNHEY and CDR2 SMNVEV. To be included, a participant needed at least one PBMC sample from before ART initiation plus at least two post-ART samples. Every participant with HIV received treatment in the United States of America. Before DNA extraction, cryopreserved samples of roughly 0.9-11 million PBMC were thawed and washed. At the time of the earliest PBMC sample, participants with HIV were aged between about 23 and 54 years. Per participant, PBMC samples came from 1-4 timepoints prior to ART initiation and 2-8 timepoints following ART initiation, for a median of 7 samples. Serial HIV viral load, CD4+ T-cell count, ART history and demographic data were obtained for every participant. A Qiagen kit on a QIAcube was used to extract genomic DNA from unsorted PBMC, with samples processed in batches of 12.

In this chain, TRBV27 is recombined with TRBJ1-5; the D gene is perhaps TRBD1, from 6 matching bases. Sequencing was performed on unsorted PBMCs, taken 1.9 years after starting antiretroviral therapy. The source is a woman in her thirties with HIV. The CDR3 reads CASSQKTGRSNQPQHF. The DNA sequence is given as TGTGCCAGCAGTCAGAAGACAGGACGAAGCAATCAGCCCCAGCATTTT.